This note documents a single T cell receptor beta chain sequence. These data come from a study of blood T cell repertoires in COVID-19. In the study overall: COVID-19 samples from acute and convalescent phases originated in the United States, Italy and Spain.

V gave up 7 bases and J gave up 6 bases, with 18 bases separating them. The CDR3 runs to 13 residues. Per the germline V gene, CDR1 is SQVTM and CDR2 is ANQGSEA. Per the original methods: Estimation of nucleated cell counts relied on the amplification of reference gene primers. The protocol was immunoSEQ multiplex PCR, while the TCRdb copy is restricted to in-frame clones and leaves out a portion. That table is the source of V, J and clone size, and D and trimming were worked out from the DNA. The sample shows about 300,000 clones, roughly 90% of them seen only once. The origin of this receptor is a man aged 18-30 years with active or convalescent COVID-19. The sequencing input was peripheral blood. J is TRBJ1-1 and V is TRBV29-1; maybe TRBD1 (6 bases). The CDR3 reads CSARYRDSPEAFF. CDR3 DNA: TGCAGCGCCCGATACAGGGATTCCCCTGAAGCTTTCTTT.